This entry lists 30 T cell receptor beta chains sequenced from one sample in a study of Ad26.COV2.S vaccination and SARS-CoV-2 variants. Repertoires were generated with immunoSEQ multiplex PCR, while TCRdb's copy carries only in-frame clones and drops some. The sample shows some 190,000 clones, 87% of them seen only once. Sequencing was performed on peripheral blood, taken after recovery from COVID-19. The receptors stem from a human donor who had recovered from COVID-19.

The chain carries TRBV29-1 and TRBJ2-7; D is ambiguous. The CDR3 sequence is 12 residues long. V shed 2 bases and J shed 2 bases, with 7 bases lying between them. CDR1 and CDR2 from the germline V gene are SQVTM and ANQGSEA. CDR3 sequence (DNA): TGCAGCGTTGAAAGGCAGCCCTACGAGCAGTACTTC. Amino acid sequence: CSVERQPYEQYF.

V usage is TRBV14 and J usage is TRBJ2-6; TRBD1 or TRBD2 may be the D gene (5 bases each). The CDR3 is 22 residues long. Germline V gene lookup returns CDR1 SGHDN and CDR2 FVKESK. V gave up 4 bases and J gave up 4 bases, with 32 bases separating them. The CDR3 DNA reads TGTGCCAGCAGCCCCTTTCCCGGGGTGGGGGATGAAAGAGGGAACGGGGCCAACGTCCTGACTTTC. It is translated as CASSPFPGVGDERGNGANVLTF.

CDR3 nucleotides: TGTGCCAGCAGCCCCCTTCTGCCAGGACAGTATAGCAATCAGCCCCAGCATTTT. Protein: CASSPLLPGQYSNQPQHF. This chain joins TRBV7-8 and TRBJ1-5; TRBD1 is a possible D gene (6 bases). Per the germline V gene, CDR1 is SGHVS and CDR2 is FQNEAQ. V was pared by 5 bases and J by 0 bases, with 20 bases between. The CDR3 spans 18 residues.

V and J are TRBV9 and TRBJ1-1; D may be TRBD1 (6 bases). V lost 6 bases to trimming and J lost 0 bases, with 15 bases between them. The CDR3 length is 15 residues. The germline gives CDR1 SGDLS, CDR2 YYNGEE. CDR3 sequence: CASTPVRGVNTEAFF. CDR3 coding DNA: TGTGCCAGCACCCCCGTTAGGGGGGTGAACACTGAAGCTTTCTTT.

This chain uses TRBV30 with TRBJ2-7, with a weak D call TRBD1 (6 bases). Trimming shortened V by 5 bases and J by 1 base, and 15 bases separated the two germline ends. The CDR3 sequence is 14 residues long. Germline lookup yields CDR1 GTSNPN and CDR2 SVGIG (reference sequence). The CDR3 spells CAWQSGAVSYEQYF. The CDR3 region has the DNA TGTGCCTGGCAATCAGGGGCAGTTTCCTACGAGCAGTACTTC.

The chain combines TRBV29-1 with TRBJ1-2; D unresolved. The V end lost 4 bases, the J end lost 5 bases, and 8 bases lay between the germline ends. This CDR3 is 11 amino acids long. Germline V gene lookup returns CDR1 SQVTM and CDR2 ANQGSEA. The CDR3 nucleotides are TGCAGCGTTGGGAAGACGTATGGCTACACCTTC. Residues: CSVGKTYGYTF.

This chain links TRBV6-5 with TRBJ1-2; 8 bases are a match to TRBD1. The V and J ends lost 6 bases and 4 bases, in that order; junction bases with no gene match: 4. The germline V gene has CDR1 MNHEY and CDR2 SVGAGI. The CDR3 totals 13 residues. CDR3: CASSRDRFYGYTF. The CDR3 DNA sequence: TGTGCCAGCAGCCGGGACAGGTTCTATGGCTACACCTTC.

The CDR3 protein is CASSKERLTPYGYTF. In nucleotides, the CDR3 is TGTGCCAGCAGCAAAGAAAGACTGACCCCCTATGGCTACACCTTC. V is TRBV27 and J is TRBJ1-2; D uncertain. With 6 bases removed from V and 4 bases from J, the gap between germline ends came to 18 bases. Germline-derived CDR1 and CDR2 are MNHEY and SMNVEV (reference sequence). The CDR3 extends over 15 amino acids.

This clone came up a few times. The rearrangement joins TRBV3-1 (or the pseudogene TRBV3-2) to TRBJ1-2; D may be TRBD1 (6 bases). Looked up from germline, CDR1 is LGHDT and CDR2 is YNNKEL (reference sequence). V gave up 3 bases and J gave up 2 bases, with 10 bases separating them. This CDR3 is 14 amino acids long. In DNA form, the CDR3 reads TGTGCCAGCAGCCACCGGACAGCCAACTATGGCTACACCTTC. This gives the protein CASSHRTANYGYTF.

V gene TRBV5-1 combines with J gene TRBJ2-3; D not resolved. CDR3 length equals 16 residues. Germline CDR1 and CDR2: SGHRS and YFSETQ. Trimming shortened V by 7 bases and J by 0 bases, and 18 bases separated the two germline ends. CDR3 in amino acids: CASRVAVGPSTDTQYF. DNA of the CDR3: TGCGCCAGCCGCGTGGCCGTCGGCCCGAGCACAGATACGCAGTATTTT.

The chain combines TRBV3-1 (or the pseudogene TRBV3-2) with TRBJ2-7; 8 bases map to TRBD1. CDR1 and CDR2 (germline): LGHDT, YNNKEL (reference sequence). V dropped 0 bases and J dropped 3; count of bases not matched to a gene: 4. The CDR3 length is 15 residues. CDR3 DNA sequence: TGTGCCAGCAGCCAAGAGAGGACAGGGAGCTACGAGCAGTACTTC. This translates into CASSQERTGSYEQYF.

The chain combines TRBV6-1 with TRBJ1-1; D unclear. Germline CDR1 MNHNS, CDR2 SASEGT. This CDR3 is built from 13 residues. The germline V and J ends were trimmed by 3 bases and 5 bases, with 10 bases remaining between them. CDR3 nucleotides: TGTGCCAGCAGTGAGGTCGATCCAACTGAAGCTTTCTTT. Translated: CASSEVDPTEAFF.

The chain links TRBV3-1 (or the pseudogene TRBV3-2) to TRBJ1-5, with a possible D match to TRBD1 (5 bases). The germline CDR1 and CDR2 sequences are LGHDT and YNNKEL (reference sequence). The ends were cut back, 0 bases at V and 7 bases at J, with 7 bases in the middle. This CDR3 has 13 amino acids. The CDR3, as DNA: TGTGCCAGCAGCCAAGATGACAGACAGCCCCAGCATTTT. As protein: CASSQDDRQPQHF.

V gene TRBV29-1 combines with J gene TRBJ2-7, with 9 bases aligning to TRBD1. J gave up 3 bases and V 7 bases, and 7 bases lay outside the gene matches. Germline loops: CDR1 SQVTM, CDR2 ANQGSEA. The length of the CDR3 is 13 residues. The CDR3 reads CSAKGTGSYEQYF. The CDR3 nucleotides are TGCAGCGCCAAAGGGACAGGGAGCTACGAGCAGTACTTC.

J is TRBJ1-4 and V is TRBV7-9; D remains unclear. This CDR3 is 13 amino acids long. Germline values: CDR1 SEHNR, CDR2 FQNEAQ (reference sequence). V lost 4 bases and J lost 4, with 7 bases in between. The CDR3 loop reads CASSSSINEKLFF. The CDR3 nucleotides are TGTGCCAGCAGCTCATCGATTAATGAAAAACTGTTTTTT.

A single count supports this clone. Germline and junction disagree at one end, which may indicate a read error. The V and J genes are TRBV7-7 and TRBJ2-5; D is uncertain. Germline V gene sequence: CDR1 SSHAT, CDR2 FNYEAQ (reference sequence). This CDR3 is built from 13 residues. The CDR3 nucleotides read TGTGCTAGCAGCTACGGACGGGAAGAGACCCAGTACTTC. It encodes CASSYGREETQYF. Based on the CDR3 plus reference TRBV7-7 and TRBJ2-5, the full variable domain is GAGVSQSPRYKVTKRGQDVTLRCDPISSHATLYWYQQALGQGPEFLTYFNYEAQPDKSGLPSDRFSAERPEGSISTLTIQRTEQRDSAMYRCASSYGREETQYFGPGTRLLVL.

This sequence joins TRBV12-3 or TRBV12-4 and TRBJ2-1; no firm D call. The CDR3 extends over 11 amino acids. With 7 bases removed from V and 3 bases from J, the gap between germline ends came to 4 bases. Written as DNA, the CDR3 is TGTGCCAGCACCCTCTACAATGAGCAGTTCTTC. Translating it yields CASTLYNEQFF.

The CDR3 sequence is CASSLVRTMETQYF. In DNA form, the CDR3 reads TGTGCCAGCAGCTTGGTTCGGACAATGGAGACCCAGTACTTC. The rearrangement links TRBV5-5 to TRBJ2-5, with D perhaps TRBD1 (5 bases). V was pared by 0 bases and J by 5 bases, with 11 bases between. Germline V gene data show CDR1 as SGHKS and CDR2 as YYEKEE (reference sequence). The CDR3 runs 14 residues.

The J gene is TRBJ2-7, the V gene TRBV28; no firm D call. The CDR3 is 12 amino acids. The V end was cut by 5 bases, the J end by 0 bases, with 5 bases between. The germline gives CDR1 MDHEN, CDR2 SYDVKM. The CDR3 DNA sequence: TGTGCCAGCAGTAACCCCTCCTACGAGCAGTACTTC. This codes for CASSNPSYEQYF.

This chain uses TRBV9 with TRBJ1-3, with 10 bases fitting TRBD1. The V segment lost 3 bases and the J segment 3 bases; nucleotides outside the gene matches: 9. CDR1 is SGDLS and CDR2 is YYNGEE in the germline V gene. There are 17 residues in the CDR3. CDR3 nucleotides: TGTGCCAGCAGCGCCCCCCGAGGGGACAGGGGTGGAAACACCATATATTTT. Protein product: CASSAPRGDRGGNTIYF. Combining the CDR3 with reference TRBV9 and TRBJ1-3 gives the whole variable domain DSGVTQTPKHLITATGQRVTLRCSPRSGDLSVYWYQQSLDQGLQFLIQYYNGEERAKGNILERFSAQQFPDLHSELNLSSLELGDSALYFCASSAPRGDRGGNTIYFGEGSWLTVV.

The chain joins TRBV27 to TRBJ1-2; TRBD1 aligns across 8 bases. The germline CDR1 and CDR2 sequences are MNHEY and SMNVEV (reference sequence). V lost 3 bases to trimming and J lost 8 bases; unmatched junction nucleotides: 14. The CDR3 is made up of 16 amino acids. The CDR3 here is CASSLSRQGMTGGYTF. In nucleotides, the CDR3 is TGTGCCAGCAGTTTGTCTCGACAGGGGATGACCGGCGGCTACACCTTC.

V and J are TRBV5-4 and TRBJ2-3, with D unresolved. V lost 2 bases, J lost 5 bases, and 12 bases lay in between. The CDR3 length is 14 residues. CDR1 SGHNT and CDR2 YYREEE come from the germline V gene (reference sequence). CDR3 DNA sequence: TGTGCCAGCAGCTTTACTGGTGGGATAGATACGCAGTATTTT. Translation: CASSFTGGIDTQYF.

This clone was observed a single time. J is TRBJ2-7 and V is TRBV10-3, with TRBD2 matching 8 bases. Germline CDR1 and CDR2: ENHRY and SYGVKD. The junction had 15 bases not matched to a gene; V was cut back by 3 bases and J by 8 bases. The CDR3 has 16 residues. In DNA form, the CDR3 reads TGTGCCATCAGTGACTTCGGGGGGGCCCTACCCTCTCAGCAGTACTTC. It yields the protein CAISDFGGALPSQQYF.

The rearrangement joins TRBV7-3 to TRBJ2-2, with 8 nucleotides matching TRBD2. There are 15 residues in the CDR3. V lost 6 bases and J lost 6; bases outside the gene matches: 9. Germline loops: CDR1 SGHTA, CDR2 FQGTGA. CDR3: CASSPRGGFSGELFF. The CDR3 DNA is TGTGCCAGCAGTCCCCGGGGGGGCTTTTCCGGGGAGCTGTTTTTT.

The chain employs TRBV4-1 and TRBJ2-7; 7 bases line up with TRBD1. The CDR3 is made up of 16 amino acids. Losses at the gene ends were 0 bases for V and 4 bases for J; bases not matched to a gene: 9. Germline V gene lookup returns CDR1 MGHRA and CDR2 YSYEKL. The CDR3 reads CASSQEEAGGSYEQYF. The CDR3, as DNA: TGCGCCAGCAGCCAAGAGGAGGCAGGGGGTTCGTACGAGCAGTACTTC.

This clone came up a few times. The J gene is TRBJ1-6, the V gene TRBV19; 9 bases agree with TRBD1. The V segment lost 6 bases and the J segment 8 bases; nucleotides outside the gene matches: 5. Germline V gene sequence: CDR1 LNHDA, CDR2 SQIVND (reference sequence). The CDR3 is 14 amino acids. CDR3: CASRVGQGYSPLHF. The CDR3 DNA is TGTGCCAGTAGGGTGGGACAGGGATATTCACCCCTCCACTTT.

This chain uses TRBV2 with TRBJ2-2; no definite D call. This CDR3 has 15 residues. Trimming stripped 5 bases from V and 2 bases from J, with 12 bases between. Per germline, CDR1 SNHLY and CDR2 FYNNEI. The CDR3 region is CASSKSLRNTGELFF. CDR3 sequence (DNA): TGTGCCAGCAGTAAAAGTCTCAGAAACACCGGGGAGCTGTTTTTT.

This chain links TRBV5-4 with TRBJ2-7, with TRBD2 identical over 7 bases. CDR3 length: 15 residues. Germline loops: CDR1 SGHNT, CDR2 YYREEE (reference sequence). The ends lost 0 bases at V and 3 bases at J; junction bases unmatched: 6. The CDR3 DNA reads TGTGCCAGCAGCTTGGCCGGGGGGAAGGGCTACGAGCAGTACTTC. Translating it yields CASSLAGGKGYEQYF.

The CDR3 reads CASTSGGAYGYTF. The CDR3 DNA is TGTGCCAGCACCTCTGGGGGCGCCTATGGCTACACCTTC. The V call is TRBV3-1 (or the pseudogene TRBV3-2), the J call TRBJ1-2, with D maybe TRBD1 (6 bases). V was trimmed by 7 bases and J by 4 bases, leaving 13 bases between them. There are 13 residues in the CDR3. The V gene's germline CDR1 is LGHDT and CDR2 YNNKEL (reference sequence).

This clone was recorded only once. The chain has TRBV6-5 and TRBJ2-3; 7 bases align to TRBD2. Germline CDR1 is MNHEY and CDR2 is SVGAGI. The trim removed 8 bases at V and 3 bases at J, leaving 8 bases unmatched. CDR3 length equals 14 residues. CDR3 loop: CASEAGEWTDTQYF. DNA of the CDR3: TGTGCCAGCGAGGCGGGAGAGTGGACAGATACGCAGTATTTT.